This is a list of T cell receptor beta chains from one sample in a study of T cells in Graves' hyperthyroidism and ophthalmopathy. TCRdb re-analysed the multiplex PCR reads in MiXCR, keeping a single row per CDR3 protein. Of about 290,000 distinct CDR3 sequences listed, roughly 13% are singletons. The source material was blood. The origin of the receptors is a middle-aged woman with Graves' hyperthyroidism. CDR3s include the opening cysteine and the closing phenylalanine or tryptophan. The order of the fields is J gene, V gene, clone size, D gene, CDR3 DNA, CDR3 protein. A D gene is named only where the DNA matches it firmly. Clone size is given for some rows only: seen once, a few or many times, or a class if the clone is expanded.

j_call: TRBJ2-3; v_call: TRBV11-2; clone_size: many; d_call: .; cdr3_nt: TGTGCCAGCAGCCCAAACGGGGAGTCCACAGATACGCAGTATTTT; cdr3_aa: CASSPNGESTDTQYF
j_call: TRBJ2-5; v_call: TRBV3-1; clone_size: many; d_call: .; cdr3_nt: TGTGCCAGCAGCCAACGAGAGACCCAGTACTTC; cdr3_aa: CASSQRETQYF
j_call: TRBJ1-1; v_call: TRBV10-3; clone_size: many; d_call: TRBD1; cdr3_nt: TGTGCCATCGGGACAGGGATGAACACTGAAGCTTTCTTT; cdr3_aa: CAIGTGMNTEAFF
j_call: TRBJ2-7; v_call: TRBV9; clone_size: .; d_call: TRBD2; cdr3_nt: TGTGCCAGCAGCCGAGCGGGAGCGGGTACCTACGAGCAGTACTTC; cdr3_aa: CASSRAGAGTYEQYF
j_call: TRBJ2-1; v_call: TRBV28; clone_size: .; d_call: .; cdr3_nt: TGTGCCAGCAGTGCTAGAGACCCCACCCTTTTGCGGTACAATGAGCAGTTCTTC; cdr3_aa: CASSARDPTLLRYNEQFF
j_call: TRBJ2-1; v_call: TRBV11-2; clone_size: few; d_call: .; cdr3_nt: TGTGCCAGCAGCTTAGAGATCGGGGTCTCCCTGGTCAATGAGCAGTTCTTC; cdr3_aa: CASSLEIGVSLVNEQFF
j_call: TRBJ2-5; v_call: TRBV10-3; clone_size: .; d_call: TRBD1; cdr3_nt: TGTGCCATCAGAGCCGGGACAGGGGGCCGGGAGACCCAGTACTTC; cdr3_aa: CAIRAGTGGRETQYF
j_call: TRBJ1-1; v_call: TRBV12-3/TRBV12-4; clone_size: many; d_call: .; cdr3_nt: TGTGCCAGCAGTAAATCAGGGTATCTGCTCGCTGAAGCTTTCTTT; cdr3_aa: CASSKSGYLLAEAFF
j_call: TRBJ2-7; v_call: TRBV6-1; clone_size: many; d_call: TRBD1; cdr3_nt: TGTGCCAGCAGTGCACCCAGACAGGGAACCTACGAGCAGTACTTC; cdr3_aa: CASSAPRQGTYEQYF
j_call: TRBJ1-1; v_call: TRBV6-2/TRBV6-3; clone_size: many; d_call: TRBD1; cdr3_nt: TGTGCCAGCAGTCGGGACAGCTACGGGGGAAACACTGAAGCTTTCTTT; cdr3_aa: CASSRDSYGGNTEAFF
j_call: TRBJ2-7; v_call: TRBV12-3/TRBV12-4; clone_size: many; d_call: .; cdr3_nt: TGTGCCAGCAGTTTAGGAGGAGGAAGCGAGCAGTACTTC; cdr3_aa: CASSLGGGSEQYF
j_call: TRBJ1-2; v_call: TRBV2; clone_size: many; d_call: .; cdr3_nt: TGTGCCAGCAGTGAAAGTGCCACCCGTAACTATGGCTACACCTTC; cdr3_aa: CASSESATRNYGYTF
j_call: TRBJ2-5; v_call: TRBV19; clone_size: few; d_call: .; cdr3_nt: TGTGCCAGTAGTATGGCTGAGACCCAGTACTTC; cdr3_aa: CASSMAETQYF
j_call: TRBJ1-6; v_call: TRBV12-3/TRBV12-4; clone_size: many; d_call: .; cdr3_nt: TGTGCCAGCAGTGATGGCAGGGCTAATTCACCCCTCCACTTT; cdr3_aa: CASSDGRANSPLHF
j_call: TRBJ1-1; v_call: TRBV12-3/TRBV12-4; clone_size: many; d_call: .; cdr3_nt: TGTGCCAGCATCCGGGAGGGGGGGGTAGCTTTCTTT; cdr3_aa: CASIREGGVAFF
j_call: TRBJ1-6; v_call: TRBV15; clone_size: many; d_call: TRBD1; cdr3_nt: TGTGCCACCAGCAAGGGCGGACAGGGGAATTCACCCCTCCACTTT; cdr3_aa: CATSKGGQGNSPLHF
j_call: TRBJ2-3; v_call: TRBV6-1; clone_size: many; d_call: .; cdr3_nt: TGTGCCAGCAGCCCCCTGGGGGCCTCTAGCACAGATACGCAGTATTTT; cdr3_aa: CASSPLGASSTDTQYF
j_call: TRBJ1-5; v_call: TRBV28; clone_size: many; d_call: TRBD1; cdr3_nt: TGTGCCAGCAGTTCAGCCGGGACAGGGGTAGTTCAGCCCCAGCATTTT; cdr3_aa: CASSSAGTGVVQPQHF
j_call: TRBJ2-6; v_call: TRBV7-9; clone_size: few; d_call: .; cdr3_nt: TGTGCCAGCACCTTTGGTTGGCAGGGAGACTCTGGGGCCAACGTCCTGACTTTC; cdr3_aa: CASTFGWQGDSGANVLTF
j_call: TRBJ2-5; v_call: TRBV28; clone_size: many; d_call: .; cdr3_nt: TGTGCCAGCAGTTCCCTCATGGGTCTTGGGCACGCGCCAGAGACCCAGTACTTC; cdr3_aa: CASSSLMGLGHAPETQYF
j_call: TRBJ1-2; v_call: TRBV27; clone_size: many; d_call: .; cdr3_nt: TGTGCCAGCAGTTCGTGGGGGCAGGCCATCTATGGCTACACCTTC; cdr3_aa: CASSSWGQAIYGYTF
j_call: TRBJ1-5; v_call: TRBV18; clone_size: .; d_call: TRBD1; cdr3_nt: TGTGCCAGCTCACCAGTTGGGGACAGTAATCAGCCCCAGCATTTT; cdr3_aa: CASSPVGDSNQPQHF
j_call: TRBJ2-5; v_call: TRBV7-9; clone_size: .; d_call: .; cdr3_nt: TGTGCCAGCAGCTCCGACGCGAGGGGGACCCAGTACTTC; cdr3_aa: CASSSDARGTQYF
j_call: TRBJ2-2; v_call: TRBV18; clone_size: .; d_call: .; cdr3_nt: TGTGCCAGCTCACCTGTAATAGCGGCGAACACCGGGGAGCTGTTTTTT; cdr3_aa: CASSPVIAANTGELFF
j_call: TRBJ1-2; v_call: TRBV19; clone_size: few; d_call: .; cdr3_nt: TGTGCCAGTAGCCCCTTACGGTACTATGGCTACACCTTC; cdr3_aa: CASSPLRYYGYTF
j_call: TRBJ2-7; v_call: TRBV20-1; clone_size: many; d_call: TRBD2; cdr3_nt: TGCAGTGTTACCGGACTAGCGGGTTCTACCTACGAGCAGTACTTC; cdr3_aa: CSVTGLAGSTYEQYF
j_call: TRBJ1-1; v_call: TRBV6-1; clone_size: .; d_call: TRBD1; cdr3_nt: TGTGCCAGCAGTCTTGCGCCGGGACAGGGGGGTACTGAAGCTTTCTTT; cdr3_aa: CASSLAPGQGGTEAFF
j_call: TRBJ2-2; v_call: TRBV6-2/TRBV6-3; clone_size: many; d_call: .; cdr3_nt: TGTGCCAGCAGTGGCCTCACCGGGGAGCTGTTTTTT; cdr3_aa: CASSGLTGELFF
j_call: TRBJ1-6; v_call: TRBV20-1; clone_size: .; d_call: .; cdr3_nt: TGCAGTGCTGCAGAGGGGTCCCTCGATAATTCACCCCTCCACTTT; cdr3_aa: CSAAEGSLDNSPLHF
j_call: TRBJ2-7; v_call: TRBV7-2; clone_size: many; d_call: .; cdr3_nt: TGTGCCAGCAGCAGCAGGGGATTCTACGAGCAGTACTTC; cdr3_aa: CASSSRGFYEQYF
j_call: TRBJ1-6; v_call: TRBV11-2; clone_size: many; d_call: TRBD1; cdr3_nt: TGTGCCAGCAGCGCGGGACAGGAACCTTCACCCCTCCACTTT; cdr3_aa: CASSAGQEPSPLHF